Sequencing of this T cell receptor (beta chain) was carried out in a study of blood T cell repertoires in COVID-19 (TCRdb year 2020). In terms of the full investigation: Samples covering the acute and convalescent phases of COVID-19 were provided by collaborators in the United States, Italy and Spain. Where available, HLA class I and class II types were obtained from metadata supplied by the sample provider rather than from assay-based typing. Sample metadata almost always included a de-identified subject ID, COVID-19 status, age in years and sex. The samples were drawn from the first 160 participants of the ongoing ImmuneRACE study and from 950 to 1,500 subjects provided by 6 global collaborators. Subjects who had been exposed to COVID-19, were actively infected with it, or had recovered from it provided the deeply sampled blood TCRbeta repertoires that made up the dataset. A freely available public database, intended as a resource for researchers studying the immune response to SARS-CoV-2, is where the repertoires were released. The material from the prospective study consisted of cDNA or gDNA derived from T cells, B-cell-depleted T cells, or PBMCs. Overall study results and their limits: The quantity of clinical and demographic metadata differed by source and by participant and was supplied without curation.

On this clone: This clone's antigen is unknown. No base quality values were provided; no much bigger clone lies one nucleotide off.

The collaborating institutions used their own protocols to collect whole blood in K2EDTA tubes. Collaborator samples were shipped for TCRbeta analysis as frozen whole blood, isolated PBMCs, or DNA extracted from either sample type. TCRbeta CDR3 regions were amplified from genomic DNA using the immunoSEQ Assay, a bias-controlled multiplex PCR. The source study handled its data this way. Nucleated cell counts per sample were estimated from amplification of reference gene primers within the assay. Sequence reads were collapsed and filtered to measure the absolute abundance of every unique TCRbeta CDR3 rearrangement. For each sample, productive Simpson clonality was calculated as the square root of Simpson's diversity index over productive rearrangements. Not all clones reach the TCRdb copy of this immuneACCESS table, which keeps in-frame sequences only. Checked studies attribute under half of the gap to unresolved V genes and leave the rest unexplained. V and J calls and clone size are as listed in that table; D and trimming were resolved from the DNA. This sample holds 200,000 to 250,000 clones; roughly 88% were observed only once. 9% to 15% of the sample lies in the top ten.

Its CDR3 holds 16 amino acids, cysteine through phenylalanine. The kept DNA is CDR3 alone, 48 bases in frame from the first base. CDR1 and CDR2 were assigned from the germline V gene (reference sequence) as SGHNT and YYREEE. V is clipped by 0 bases and J by 0 bases, and the sequence between their germline boundaries is 10 bases long. This TCR came from an elderly man with acute or convalescent COVID-19. Here the chain combines TRBV5-4 and TRBJ1-3; the D gene cannot be resolved reliably. Sequencing was carried out using peripheral blood. The DNA sequence is TGTGCCAGCAGCTTGGGTAGCGCTTCCTCTGGAAACACCATATATTTT. It translates to CASSLGSASSGNTIYF.